This T cell receptor (beta chain) was retrieved from a study of PD-1 blockade in mismatch repair-deficient tumors. Study outcomes and limitations: Tumor-resident clones, often undetectable pretreatment in blood, expanded then contracted after pembrolizumab.

TCRdb keeps only in-frame clones here, not all; method: immunoSEQ multiplex PCR. The table records around 100,000 clones, 60% to 85% of them present only once. Notes on this clone: Its antigen is unidentified.

Trimming stripped 5 bases from V and 3 bases from J, with 11 bases between. There are 13 residues in the CDR3. Germline V gives CDR1 MNHEY, CDR2 SVGAGI. The chain links TRBV6-5 to TRBJ2-7, with unresolved D. This material consisted of peripheral blood, taken more than 58 weeks after starting pembrolizumab. The receptor was isolated from an adult with mismatch repair-deficient cancer. The CDR3 spells CASSPSYIYEQYF. CDR3 nucleotides: TGTGCCAGCAGTCCCTCCTACATCTACGAGCAGTACTTC.